These 20 T cell receptor beta chains were sequenced from one sample in a study of blood T cells in healthy people across ages. Together with a sample-barcoded 5' primer, a J-beta primer mix was included in a second PCR lasting about 7 to 12 cycles. Via MiXCR, TCRdb re-called the 5' RACE reads, giving one row per CDR3 protein. The sample lists 900,000 to 950,000 distinct CDR3 sequences; 25% to 35% were seen once. These data were also filed under a second study, of T cells of mothers and their children.

Sequenced material: blood. The origin of the receptors is a woman in her forties in good health.

The rearrangement uses TRBV14 and TRBJ2-1; D is possibly TRBD1 (6 bases). The CDR3 loop spans 15 amino acids. Trimming took 3 bases from V and 7 from J, leaving 16 bases between them. Germline V lookup: CDR1 SGHDN, CDR2 FVKESK. The CDR3 here is CASSQVKAGQNEQFF. Written as DNA, the CDR3 is TGTGCCAGCAGCCAGGTAAAGGCTGGACAGAATGAGCAGTTCTTC.

In its sample, this clonotype was seen a few times. The chain has TRBV28 and TRBJ2-4; the D is unclear. Germline assignment: CDR1 MDHEN and CDR2 SYDVKM. V lost 6 bases, J lost 5 bases, and 8 bases lay in between. The CDR3 is 12 amino acids. Written as DNA, the CDR3 is TGTGCCAGCAGAGGGATACAAAACATTCAGTACTTC. Translated, it gives CASRGIQNIQYF.

This clonotype was counted between two and nine times. Germline is not matched at one junction end, which may reflect a read error. DNA of the CDR3: TGTGCCGGCAGCGAGGGACCGCAGAACCAAGAGACCCAGTACTTC. It is translated as CAGSEGPQNQETQYF. The chain combines TRBV4-2 with TRBJ2-5; D may match TRBD1 or TRBD2 (5 bases each). From germline, CDR1 is LGHNA and CDR2 YNFKEQ. The CDR3 spans 15 residues.

In this sample, this clonotype turned up a few times. The CDR3 reads CASSQELHAEAFF. The CDR3 bases are TGCGCCAGCAGCCAAGAACTCCATGCTGAAGCTTTCTTT. V usage is TRBV4-3 and J usage is TRBJ1-1; D call uncertain. The CDR3 has 13 amino acids. From germline, CDR1 is LGHNA and CDR2 YSLEER. Trimming took 0 bases from V and 6 from J, leaving 8 bases between them.

This clonotype was picked up many times. This chain joins TRBV9 and TRBJ1-4, with D possibly matching TRBD1 (5 bases). CDR1 and CDR2 (germline): SGDLS, YYNGEE. The CDR3 totals 16 residues. Trimming pared 3 bases from V and 5 bases from J, leaving 17 bases between. This CDR3 reads CASSEQEGRWNEKLFF. The CDR3 bases are TGTGCCAGCAGCGAACAGGAGGGGCGTTGGAATGAAAAACTGTTTTTT. The complete variable domain, with remaining parts taken from reference TRBV9 and TRBJ1-4, reads DSGVTQTPKHLITATGQRVTLRCSPRSGDLSVYWYQQSLDQGLQFLIQYYNGEERAKGNILERFSAQQFPDLHSELNLSSLELGDSALYFCASSEQEGRWNEKLFFGSGTQLSVL.

The rearrangement links TRBV4-2 to TRBJ2-7, with D possibly being TRBD2 (7 bases). The CDR3 has 15 amino acids. The V gene lost 4 bases and the J gene lost 3 bases, with 16 bases spanning the gap. The V gene's germline CDR1 is LGHNA and CDR2 YNFKEQ. CDR3 region: CASSPEGGGNYEQYF. The DNA for the CDR3 is TGTGCCAGCAGCCCAGAAGGGGGGGGGAACTACGAGCAGTACTTC.

This clonotype was picked up a small number of times. This sequence joins TRBV9 and TRBJ1-1; D uncertain. V lost 0 bases and J 6 bases, leaving 9 bases between the germline ends. The CDR3 is 13 amino acids. Germline CDR1 is SGDLS and CDR2 is YYNGEE. The CDR3 is CASSVDVGSEAFF. The CDR3, as DNA: TGTGCCAGCAGCGTAGATGTAGGGTCTGAAGCTTTCTTT.

This chain uses TRBV7-3 with TRBJ1-1; D gene ambiguous. Trimming removed 5 bases from V and 3 bases from J, with 10 bases in between. CDR3 size: 13 residues. Germline-derived CDR1 and CDR2 are SGHTA and FQGTGA. In DNA form, the CDR3 reads TGTGCCAGCAGCCTAGAAGAGTACACTGAAGCTTTCTTT. Protein: CASSLEEYTEAFF.

The count of this clonotype is one. One base away lies a much larger clone, so this may be a sequencing read error. Here the CDR3 reads CAISESISGGYNEQYF. CDR3 sequence (DNA): TGTGCCATCAGTGAGTCGATCAGCGGGGGCTACAATGAGCAGTACTTC. This chain uses TRBV10-3 with TRBJ2-5; 8 bases align to TRBD2. Germline values: CDR1 ENHRY, CDR2 SYGVKD. The CDR3 consists of 16 residues. The trim removed 0 bases at V and 11 bases at J, leaving 14 bases unmatched.

Remarks on this clonotype: One base away lies a much larger clone, so this may be a sequencing read error. The CDR3 end shows no conserved phenylalanine or tryptophan, and so a read error is likely. The V call is TRBV4-1, the J call TRBJ2-5, with D possibly being TRBD1 (5 bases). The ends were cut back, 3 bases at V and 5 bases at J, with 10 bases in the middle. The germline gives CDR1 MGHRA, CDR2 YSYEKL. CDR3 length equals 13 residues. CDR3 DNA: TGCGCCAGCAGCCACGATAGGGGTGAGACCCAGTACTGC. Translation gives CASSHDRGETQYC.

Ten or more counts support this clonotype. The chain links TRBV7-2 to TRBJ2-7; possibly TRBD1 for D (5 bases). The CDR3 totals 11 residues. V dropped 4 bases and J dropped 9 bases, with 10 bases sitting between them. Germline-derived CDR1 and CDR2 are SGHTA and FQGNSA. For the CDR3, the DNA is TGTGCCAGCAGCTATGGACAAGGGCAGTACTTC. It specifies CASSYGQGQYF.

This clonotype was observed at least ten times. The genes are TRBV6-5 and TRBJ2-7, with D perhaps matching TRBD1 (6 bases). V shed 2 bases and J shed 3 bases, with 11 bases lying between them. CDR3 length: 14 residues. Germline V lookup: CDR1 MNHEY, CDR2 SVGAGI. The CDR3 DNA follows: TGTGCCAGCAGTTACGGGGGCGGATACTACGAGCAGTACTTC. This encodes CASSYGGGYYEQYF.

The chain combines TRBV13 with TRBJ1-2, with D tentatively TRBD1 (6 bases). Germline lookup yields CDR1 PRHDT and CDR2 FYEKMQ (reference sequence). V was pared by 8 bases and J by 2 bases, with 15 bases between. CDR3 length: 14 amino acids. The CDR3 bases are TGTGCCAGCGCACCGGGAGGGGGGAACTATGGCTACACCTTC. This codes for CASAPGGGNYGYTF.

This sequence joins TRBV7-9 and TRBJ2-3; a weak D match, TRBD2 (6 bases). This CDR3 is 15 amino acids long. Germline loops: CDR1 SEHNR, CDR2 FQNEAQ (reference sequence). V was pared by 5 bases and J by 0 bases, with 12 bases between. CDR3 DNA sequence: TGTGCCAGCAGCGCCCGACTAGTTAGCACAGATACGCAGTATTTT. Translation gives CASSARLVSTDTQYF.

This chain uses TRBV9 with TRBJ2-3, with 7 bases identical to TRBD1. Trimming removed 1 base from V and 4 bases from J; junction bases left unmatched: 3. CDR1 and CDR2 (germline): SGDLS, YYNGEE. This CDR3 comprises 14 residues. The CDR3 nucleotides read TGTGCCAGCAGCGTAAGGGGGCAGGCAGATACGCAGTATTTT. Its protein product is CASSVRGQADTQYF.

The CDR3 reads CASSVDESKNIQYF. As DNA, the CDR3 is TGTGCCAGCAGCGTAGACGAAAGCAAAAACATTCAGTACTTC. The chain couples TRBV9 to TRBJ2-4, with unresolved D. Germline V gene data show CDR1 as SGDLS and CDR2 as YYNGEE. V lost 0 bases and J lost 3, with 7 bases in between. This CDR3 spans 14 amino acids.

This clonotype was detected many times. V and J are TRBV4-2 and TRBJ2-7; 10 bases line up with TRBD1. Trimming cost V 0 bases and J 2 bases; bases outside gene matches: 4. CDR3 length equals 16 residues. CDR1 is LGHNA and CDR2 is YNFKEQ in the germline V gene. The CDR3: CASSQEGTGATYEQYF. The CDR3 nucleotides read TGTGCCAGCAGCCAAGAGGGGACAGGGGCCACCTACGAGCAGTACTTC.

V and J are TRBV6-2 or TRBV6-3 and TRBJ2-1; D might be TRBD1 (5 bases). The DNA end is more similar to TRBJ2-7, so the J call may be wrong. Germline V lookup: CDR1 MNHEY, CDR2 SVGEGT. The CDR3 totals 15 residues. CDR3 nucleotide sequence: TGTGCCAGCAGTTACCCCAGGACAACCTACAATGAGCAGTACTTC. It translates to CASSYPRTTYNEQYF.

Turning to this clonotype: This CDR3 fails to terminate in the conserved phenylalanine or tryptophan, so it likely reflects a read error. The DNA is left out, because the CDR3 cannot be placed on it with certainty; the CDR3 is given as TCRdb lists it. This chain joins TRBV5-1 and TRBJ2-5; whether TRBD1, the table's D call, matches the DNA was not checked. The CDR3 is 20 residues long, ends included. The germline V gene has CDR1 SGHRS and CDR2 YFSETQ. This chain's CDR3 is CASSHRYRDGGTSYGCTFGS.

This clonotype was found many times. V is TRBV4-2 and J is TRBJ1-1; D is uncertain. Germline V gene lookup returns CDR1 LGHNA and CDR2 YNFKEQ. The length of the CDR3 is 12 residues. V shed 2 bases and J shed 2 bases, with 3 bases lying between them. CDR3 sequence (DNA): TGTGCCAGCAGCCAACTTAACACTGAAGCTTTCTTT. Residues: CASSQLNTEAFF.